The 25 T cell receptor beta chains below come from one sample, sequenced in a study of control samples from healthy donors and cancer patients. The assay was immunoSEQ multiplex PCR, and TCRdb's table has in-frame clones only and misses some. The sample lists 130,000 or so clones; roughly 90% were seen once. The sequencing sample was made of blood. The origin of the receptors is a woman between 45 and 60 years old in good health.

The chain joins TRBV24-1 to TRBJ2-3; D assignment may be TRBD1 or TRBD2 (6 bases each). Trimming removed 5 bases from V and 2 bases from J, with 19 bases in between. The CDR3 totals 17 residues. Germline CDR1 is KGHDR and CDR2 is SFDVKD. The CDR3, as DNA: TGTGCCACCAGTGCCCCTCGGAGGGGGACGACCACAGATACGCAGTATTTT. Its translation is CATSAPRRGTTTDTQYF.

The V gene is TRBV24-1, the J gene TRBJ2-5; 8 positions match TRBD1. The CDR3 totals 15 residues. V lost 4 bases and J lost 3; bases outside the gene matches: 6. Germline CDR1 is KGHDR and CDR2 is SFDVKD. Written as DNA, the CDR3 is TGTGCCACCAGTGACCCGGACAGGGAAAAAGAGACCCAGTACTTC. This codes for CATSDPDREKETQYF.

This chain links TRBV19 with TRBJ2-3, with 7 nucleotides matching TRBD2. The CDR3 length is 14 residues. Germline V gene sequence: CDR1 LNHDA, CDR2 SQIVND (reference sequence). With V trimmed by 2 bases and J by 1 base, 0 bases remained unmatched. The CDR3 DNA reads TGTGCCAGTAGTATACGGGGGGGCACAGATACGCAGTATTTT. Its protein product is CASSIRGGTDTQYF.

This clone was counted between two and nine times. The V gene is TRBV2, the J gene TRBJ1-5; D is possibly TRBD1 (5 bases). Trimming cost V 8 bases and J 6 bases, with 14 bases left between them. Germline loops: CDR1 SNHLY, CDR2 FYNNEI. This CDR3 comprises 13 residues. The CDR3 here is CASGGSVVQPQHF. CDR3 sequence (DNA): TGTGCCAGCGGGGGGTCGGTAGTTCAGCCCCAGCATTTT. Filled out from reference TRBV2 and TRBJ1-5, the complete variable domain reads EPEVTQTPSHQVTQMGQEVILRCVPISNHLYFYWYRQILGQKVEFLVSFYNNEISEKSEIFDDQFSVERPDGSNFTLKIRSTKLEDSAMYFCASGGSVVQPQHFGDGTRLSIL.

This rearrangement joins TRBV11-2 to TRBJ2-1; TRBD1 aligns across 7 bases. This CDR3 comprises 16 residues. With 5 bases clipped from V and 0 bases from J, the junction kept 7 bases outside the gene matches. CDR1 and CDR2 from the germline V gene are SGHAT and FQNNGV. The CDR3 DNA reads as TGTGCCAGCAGCCCAGAGACAGGGAGCTCCTACAATGAGCAGTTCTTC. The encoded protein is CASSPETGSSYNEQFF.

The rearrangement joins TRBV25-1 to TRBJ1-2; maybe TRBD1 (5 bases). Per germline, CDR1 MGHDK and CDR2 SYGVNS. The CDR3 runs to 13 residues. V was pared by 4 bases and J by 5 bases, with 11 bases between. The CDR3 protein is CASSAGNRYGYTF. The DNA of the CDR3 is TGTGCCAGCAGTGCAGGGAATAGGTATGGCTACACCTTC.

The chain employs TRBV5-4 and TRBJ1-3, with D maybe TRBD1 (5 bases). V lost 4 bases and J 0 bases, leaving 8 bases between the germline ends. Per germline, CDR1 SGHNT and CDR2 YYREEE (reference sequence). The CDR3 contains 14 residues. CDR3 region: CASSPGGSGNTIYF. In nucleotides, the CDR3 is TGTGCCAGCAGCCCGGGGGGCTCTGGAAACACCATATATTTT.

This chain uses TRBV24-1 with TRBJ2-7; D not certain. V was clipped by 4 bases and J by 7 bases, with 16 bases between them. The CDR3 length is 14 residues. Germline lookup yields CDR1 KGHDR and CDR2 SFDVKD. CDR3 protein: CATSDLGLRLEQYF. The CDR3 DNA reads TGTGCCACCAGTGACCTAGGCCTCCGTCTGGAGCAGTACTTC.

The chain has TRBV10-3 and TRBJ1-5; 7 nucleotides agree with TRBD1. The V segment lost 2 bases and the J segment 0 bases; nucleotides outside the gene matches: 13. There are 19 residues in the CDR3. CDR1 and CDR2 from the germline V gene are ENHRY and SYGVKD. CDR3 protein: CAISENLGTDSFSNQPQHF. Written as DNA, the CDR3 is TGTGCCATCAGTGAGAACCTCGGGACAGACTCCTTTAGCAATCAGCCCCAGCATTTT.

In DNA form, the CDR3 reads TGCGCCAGCAGCCCCGCCGGGGTAGCCTACGAGCAGTACTTC. It encodes CASSPAGVAYEQYF. The chain joins TRBV5-1 to TRBJ2-7; D is perhaps TRBD2 (5 bases). Germline V lookup: CDR1 SGHRS, CDR2 YFSETQ. Between the trimmed V and J ends, which lost 4 bases and 2 bases, there was a span of 13 bases. This CDR3 contains 14 residues. Supplemented by reference TRBV5-1 and TRBJ2-7, the full variable domain reads KAGVTQTPRYLIKTRGQQVTLSCSPISGHRSVSWYQQTPGQGLQFLFEYFSETQRNKGNFPGRFSGRQFSNSRSEMNVSTLELGDSALYLCASSPAGVAYEQYFGPGTRLTVT.

The V gene is TRBV7-9, the J gene TRBJ1-2; D is undetermined. The V gene lost 5 bases and the J gene lost 4 bases, with 8 bases spanning the gap. This CDR3 has 12 amino acids. CDR1 is SEHNR and CDR2 is FQNEAQ in the germline V gene (reference sequence). The CDR3 DNA sequence: TGTGCCAGCAGCCCCGAGTCCTATGGCTACACCTTC. Translation: CASSPESYGYTF.

This rearrangement joins TRBV7-9 to TRBJ1-1; D remains ambiguous. Germline CDR1 reads SEHNR; CDR2 reads FQNEAQ (reference sequence). The CDR3 contains 14 residues. V shed 7 bases and J shed 1 base, with 13 bases lying between them. The CDR3 region has the DNA TGTGCCAGCACCCCGAGACACCCGAACACTGAAGCTTTCTTT. This sequence encodes CASTPRHPNTEAFF.

V gene TRBV3-1 (or the pseudogene TRBV3-2) combines with J gene TRBJ1-6; TRBD1 agrees at 7 bases. V shed 4 bases, J shed 9 bases, and the junction held 3 bases outside the gene matches. The V gene's germline CDR1 is LGHDT and CDR2 YNNKEL (reference sequence). CDR3 size: 13 residues. The CDR3 protein is CASSPGTVSPLHF. DNA for the CDR3: TGTGCCAGCAGCCCTGGGACAGTTTCACCCCTCCACTTT.

The V call is TRBV7-2, the J call TRBJ1-5; tentative D call: TRBD1 (6 bases). This CDR3 is 13 amino acids long. V dropped 5 bases and J dropped 4 bases, with 9 bases sitting between them. In germline, CDR1 is SGHTA, CDR2 FQGNSA. Here the CDR3 reads CASSIRGNQPQHF. The CDR3 nucleotides are TGTGCCAGCAGCATCAGGGGTAATCAGCCCCAGCATTTT.

The chain links TRBV30 to TRBJ2-7; 7 bases align to TRBD1. After removal of 0 bases from V and 6 bases from J, the junction contained 5 bases not matched to a gene. Germline loops: CDR1 GTSNPN, CDR2 SVGIG (reference sequence). The CDR3 has 13 amino acids. CDR3 amino acids: CAWSVDRVAEQYF. CDR3 sequence (DNA): TGTGCCTGGAGTGTAGACAGGGTAGCCGAGCAGTACTTC. Full variable domain (missing parts from reference TRBV30 and TRBJ2-7): SQTIHQWPATLVQPVGSPLSLECTVEGTSNPNLYWYRQAAGRGLQLLFYSVGIGQISSEVPQNLSASRPQDRQFILSSKKLLLSDSGFYLCAWSVDRVAEQYFGPGTRLTVT.

This rearrangement joins TRBV10-2 to TRBJ1-4, with TRBD1 identical over 8 bases. Trimming removed 7 bases from V and 0 bases from J; junction bases left unmatched: 4. CDR1 is WSHSY and CDR2 is SAAADI in the germline V gene. This CDR3 region has 15 residues. The CDR3 DNA reads TGCGCCAGCAACGACAGGGGCCCAACTAATGAAAAACTGTTTTTT. It translates to CASNDRGPTNEKLFF.

The rearrangement links TRBV10-1 to TRBJ2-3, with D hard to call. The CDR3 has 15 amino acids. With 2 bases removed from V and 1 base from J, the gap between germline ends came to 10 bases. The germline CDR1 and CDR2 sequences are WNHNN and SYGVQD (reference sequence). The CDR3 spells CASSEPNGGTDTQYF. Written as DNA, the CDR3 is TGCGCCAGCAGTGAGCCTAATGGAGGCACAGATACGCAGTATTTT.

V gene TRBV18 combines with J gene TRBJ1-2; TRBD1 matches at 9 bases. Germline V CDR1 and CDR2: KGHSH, LQKENI. This CDR3 region has 17 residues. Trimming removed 1 base from V and 7 bases from J; junction bases left unmatched: 13. The chain's CDR3 is CASSPRANRDRVSGYTF. As DNA, the CDR3 is TGTGCCAGCTCACCACGAGCCAACCGGGACAGGGTCTCTGGCTACACCTTC.

The gene calls are TRBV3-1 (or the pseudogene TRBV3-2) and TRBJ1-2, with 8 bases fitting TRBD1. The length of the CDR3 is 15 residues. With V trimmed by 4 bases and J by 6 bases, 10 bases remained unmatched. The germline CDR1 and CDR2 sequences are LGHDT and YNNKEL (reference sequence). CDR3 DNA sequence: TGTGCCAGCAGCCGGACCGGACAGGGAGGAGATGGCTACACCTTC. This translates into CASSRTGQGGDGYTF.

This clone was detected only once. V is TRBV5-6 and J is TRBJ1-1; a weak D match, TRBD1 (5 bases). From germline, CDR1 is SGHDT and CDR2 YYEEEE. The V end lost 4 bases, the J end lost 0 bases, and 19 bases lay between the germline ends. This CDR3 contains 17 residues. In nucleotides, the CDR3 is TGTGCCAGCAGCCCCGGAACAGGCCGGTGGATGAACACTGAAGCTTTCTTT. It is translated as CASSPGTGRWMNTEAFF.

This clone has a single count. The DNA for the CDR3 is TGTGCCAGTAGTCCTTACAGGGGTGATGAAGCTTTCTTT. Protein: CASSPYRGDEAFF. V usage is TRBV19 and J usage is TRBJ1-1; 7 bases agree with TRBD1. The CDR3 sequence is 13 residues long. The V and J ends lost 5 bases and 7 bases, in that order; junction bases with no gene match: 7. CDR1 LNHDA and CDR2 SQIVND come from the germline V gene (reference sequence).

The chain uses TRBV12-3 or TRBV12-4 and TRBJ1-2; TRBD1 matches at 10 bases. V dropped 6 bases and J dropped 8; count of bases not matched to a gene: 3. The CDR3 consists of 12 residues. The CDR3 bases are TGTGCCAGCAGCGACAGGGGGCTCGGCTACACCTTC. Protein sequence: CASSDRGLGYTF.

The V and J genes are TRBV5-1 and TRBJ1-4; possible D gene TRBD1, 6 bases. CDR3 length: 15 amino acids. Trimming left V 4 bases short and J 7 bases short, with 17 bases between. The germline CDR1 and CDR2 sequences are SGHRS and YFSETQ. CDR3 bases: TGCGCCAGCAGCCCACAGGGTAAACAGGGTGAAAAACTGTTTTTT. Translated, it gives CASSPQGKQGEKLFF.

The rearrangement uses TRBV5-1 and TRBJ2-1; 11 nucleotides align to TRBD2. The germline V gene encodes CDR1 SGHRS and CDR2 YFSETQ. J gave up 5 bases and V 4 bases, and 2 bases lay outside the gene matches. The CDR3 spans 14 residues. The CDR3 region is CASSPGLADNEQFF. CDR3 nucleotide sequence: TGCGCCAGCAGCCCGGGACTAGCGGACAATGAGCAGTTCTTC.

The chain couples TRBV6-5 to TRBJ2-7, with 10 bases identical to TRBD1. V dropped 0 bases and J dropped 3; count of bases not matched to a gene: 5. Per the germline V gene, CDR1 is MNHEY and CDR2 is SVGAGI. The CDR3 is 16 amino acids. CDR3 loop: CASSYSGTGAIYEQYF. For the CDR3, the DNA is TGTGCCAGCAGTTACTCCGGGACAGGGGCAATCTACGAGCAGTACTTC.